This T cell receptor beta chain was documented in a study of technical replicates of blood from a few donors. V was cut by 5 bases and J by 0 bases, with 13 bases left in between. Germline V lookup: CDR1 SGHTA, CDR2 FQGTGA. CDR3 length: 15 amino acids. Clones were sequenced by immunoSEQ multiplex PCR, and TCRdb holds only the in-frame ones, with some missing. The data hold 95,000 or so clones, with approximately 95% observed a single time. The source is a human donor in good health. This rearrangement joins TRBV7-3 to TRBJ1-2; TRBD1 might be the D (6 bases). Sequenced material: T cells isolated from PBMCs. CDR3: CASSPTGRANYGYTF. The DNA of the CDR3 is TGTGCCAGCAGCCCCACAGGGAGGGCTAACTATGGCTACACCTTC.